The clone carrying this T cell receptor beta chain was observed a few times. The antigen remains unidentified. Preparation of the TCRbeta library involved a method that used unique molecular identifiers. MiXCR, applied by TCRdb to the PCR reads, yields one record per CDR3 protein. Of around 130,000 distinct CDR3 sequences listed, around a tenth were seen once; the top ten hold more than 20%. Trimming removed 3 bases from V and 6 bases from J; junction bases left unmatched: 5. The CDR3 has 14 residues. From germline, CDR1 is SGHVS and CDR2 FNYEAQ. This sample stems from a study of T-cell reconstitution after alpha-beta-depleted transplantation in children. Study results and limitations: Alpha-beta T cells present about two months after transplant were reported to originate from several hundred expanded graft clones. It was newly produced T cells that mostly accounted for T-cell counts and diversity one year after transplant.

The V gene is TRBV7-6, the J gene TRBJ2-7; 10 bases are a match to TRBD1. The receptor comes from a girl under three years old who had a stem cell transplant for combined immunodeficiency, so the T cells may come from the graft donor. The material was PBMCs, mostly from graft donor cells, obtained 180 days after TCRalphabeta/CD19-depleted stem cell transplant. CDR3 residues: CASSFGTGAFEQYF. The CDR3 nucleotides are TGTGCCAGCAGCTTCGGGACAGGGGCGTTCGAGCAGTACTTC.